This TCR beta chain was recovered during a study of blood T cells in healthy people across ages. Sample-barcoded 5' priming and a J-beta primer mix drove a second PCR of roughly 6 to 12 cycles. TCRdb re-analysed the 5' RACE reads in MiXCR, keeping a single row per CDR3 protein. The sample has around 800,000 distinct CDR3 sequences, more than 25% seen once. From germline, CDR1 is SGHAT and CDR2 FQNNGV. V was clipped by 0 bases and J by 3 bases; unmatched bases: 8. This CDR3 is 16 amino acids long. This sample also appeared in a second study, on T cells of mothers and their children. That work adds: The study recruited three healthy Caucasian mothers and their six children as donors. Thymic selection molds TCR recombination output in much the same way for related pairs as for unrelated pairs.

This clonotype was obtained from a boy between 10 and 17 years old in good health. The chain carries TRBV11-2 and TRBJ2-7; 7 nucleotides align to TRBD2. The sample consisted of blood. In nucleotides, the CDR3 is TGTGCCAGCAGCTTAGATCCCCCGACTAGCCTCTACGAGCAGTACTTC. This gives the protein CASSLDPPTSLYEQYF.